This T cell receptor beta chain emerged from a study of blood T cell repertoires in COVID-19. For the study at large: Some COVID-19 samples were acute and others convalescent; all came from the United States, Italy and Spain. Sample material is recorded as cDNA or gDNA derived from T cells, B-cell-depleted T cells, or PBMCs.

Only in-frame clones appear in the TCRdb table, and some are missing; sequencing was by immunoSEQ multiplex PCR. The table lists 62,000 or so clones, 88% of them singletons. V was cut by 4 bases and J by 3 bases, with 13 bases left in between. CDR3 length: 15 residues. Germline values: CDR1 MNHEY, CDR2 SVGEGT. The J gene is TRBJ1-5, the V gene TRBV6-2 or TRBV6-3; no firm D call. Sequenced: peripheral blood. This TCR was sampled from a human donor in a cohort sampled during active COVID-19. The CDR3 spells CASSLSYRDNQPQHF. The CDR3 coding sequence is TGTGCCAGCAGTTTAAGCTACAGAGACAATCAGCCCCAGCATTTT.